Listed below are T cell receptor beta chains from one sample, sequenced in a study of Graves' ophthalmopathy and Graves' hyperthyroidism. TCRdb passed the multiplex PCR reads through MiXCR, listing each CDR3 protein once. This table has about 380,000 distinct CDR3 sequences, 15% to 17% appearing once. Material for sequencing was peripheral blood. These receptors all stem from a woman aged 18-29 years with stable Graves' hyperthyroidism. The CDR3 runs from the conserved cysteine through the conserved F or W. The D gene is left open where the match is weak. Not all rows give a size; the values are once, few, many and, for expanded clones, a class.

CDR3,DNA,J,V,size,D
CASRYDGRTIGNTIYF,TGTGCCAGTAGGTACGATGGACGGACTATTGGAAACACCATATATTTT,TRBJ1-3,TRBV19,many,-
CASSSSGQGSLETQYF,TGTGCCAGCAGCTCATCGGGACAGGGGAGTTTGGAGACCCAGTACTTC,TRBJ2-5,TRBV11-2,many,TRBD1
CASSFKALAGELFF,TGTGCCAGCAGCTTTAAAGCCCTTGCCGGGGAGCTGTTTTTT,TRBJ2-2,TRBV7-2,many,-
CAVGGGTYNQPQHF,TGTGCCGTGGGGGGAGGGACCTACAATCAGCCCCAGCATTTT,TRBJ1-5,TRBV19,many,-
CASSQRDPKNQPQHF,TGCGCCAGCAGCCAACGGGACCCAAAAAATCAGCCCCAGCATTTT,TRBJ1-5,TRBV4-3,many,-
CASVQGTEAFF,TGTGCCAGCGTACAGGGGACTGAAGCTTTCTTT,TRBJ1-1,TRBV6-5,many,TRBD1
CATSDLSAGRSRYEQYF,TGTGCCACCAGTGATTTGTCGGCAGGCCGAAGTCGATACGAGCAGTACTTC,TRBJ2-7,TRBV24-1,many,-
CASSLVGGSSYEQYF,TGCGCCAGCAGCTTGGTCGGCGGCAGCTCCTACGAGCAGTACTTC,TRBJ2-7,TRBV5-1,many,-
CASSIGQGLQYF,TGTGCCAGCAGCATCGGGCAGGGTCTACAGTACTTC,TRBJ2-4,TRBV11-2,-,-
CASSEGQGGDEQYF,TGTGCCAGCAGCGAGGGACAGGGGGGTGACGAGCAGTACTTC,TRBJ2-7,TRBV2,-,TRBD1
CASTRRDRVRETQYF,TGTGCCAGCACGCGCCGGGACAGGGTCCGGGAGACCCAGTACTTC,TRBJ2-5,TRBV2,many,TRBD1
CASSLRRAGQETQYF,TGTGCCAGCAGTTTAAGGCGGGCTGGACAAGAGACCCAGTACTTC,TRBJ2-5,TRBV12-3/TRBV12-4,many,-
CASSSSGGNTGELFF,TGCGCCAGCAGCTCCTCAGGGGGCAACACCGGGGAGCTGTTTTTT,TRBJ2-2,TRBV5-1,many,TRBD1
CAGDRPGSYEQYF,TGTGCCGGGGACAGGCCAGGCTCCTACGAGCAGTACTTC,TRBJ2-7,TRBV5-8,many,TRBD1
CASSSDRMSLGNTIYF,TGTGCCAGCAGCTCAGACAGGATGTCATTGGGAAACACCATATATTTT,TRBJ1-3,TRBV11-1,many,-
CASGHTDSPNYGYTF,TGTGCTAGTGGACATACGGACAGTCCTAACTATGGCTACACCTTC,TRBJ1-2,TRBV12-5,many,-
CSARTGNGYGYTF,TGCAGTGCTCGGACAGGGAACGGCTATGGCTACACCTTC,TRBJ1-2,TRBV20-1,many,TRBD1
CASSPPSRTTYEQYF,TGTGCCAGCTCACCACCGTCCAGGACAACCTACGAGCAGTACTTC,TRBJ2-7,TRBV18,many,-
CSVRPLGYTEAFF,TGCAGCGTTCGTCCCTTGGGTTACACTGAAGCTTTCTTT,TRBJ1-1,TRBV29-1,many,-
CASSLQSPILYGYTF,TGCGCCAGCAGCTTGCAGAGTCCAATCCTATATGGCTACACCTTC,TRBJ1-2,TRBV5-1,few,-
CASSRSYDRNYGYTF,TGTGCCAGTAGCCGATCCTACGACAGGAACTATGGCTACACCTTC,TRBJ1-2,TRBV19,many,-
CASSPEELGSYEQYF,TGTGCCAGCAGCCCAGAGGAGCTGGGCTCCTACGAGCAGTACTTC,TRBJ2-7,TRBV4-2,-,-
CASSPSTGYEQYF,TGTGCCAGCAGCCCCTCGACAGGGTACGAGCAGTACTTC,TRBJ2-7,TRBV7-6,many,TRBD1
CASNPRVYGTEAFF,TGTGCCAGCAACCCCAGGGTTTACGGCACTGAAGCTTTCTTT,TRBJ1-1,TRBV11-2,-,-
CASSSVSYEQYF,TGTGCCAGCAGTTCCGTCTCCTACGAGCAGTACTTC,TRBJ2-7,TRBV6-2/TRBV6-3,many,-
CAGSFLGGTEAFF,TGTGCCGGCAGCTTCTTAGGGGGGACTGAAGCTTTCTTT,TRBJ1-1,TRBV5-6,-,-
CSARGLAGGLGKNIRYF,TGCAGTGCCCGAGGACTAGCGGGGGGCTTAGGCAAAAACATTCGGTACTTC,TRBJ2-4,TRBV20-1,few,TRBD2
CAREGTRDAYNSPLHF,TGTGCCAGAGAAGGGACGCGGGACGCCTATAATTCACCCCTCCACTTT,TRBJ1-6,TRBV2,many,-
CASSSPHDIVNTGELFF,TGTGCCAGCAGCTCGCCTCATGACATCGTTAACACCGGGGAGCTGTTTTTT,TRBJ2-2,TRBV11-2,many,-
CSASEGYNSPLHF,TGCAGTGCTAGTGAGGGGTACAATTCACCCCTCCACTTT,TRBJ1-6,TRBV20-1,many,-
CASSLYIHYGYTF,TGTGCCAGCAGCCTATACATCCACTATGGCTACACCTTC,TRBJ1-2,TRBV11-2,many,-
CASALTGDPGSGELFF,TGCGCCAGCGCCCTTACGGGGGACCCGGGGTCCGGGGAGCTGTTTTTT,TRBJ2-2,TRBV5-1,many,-
CASSQEERANQPQHF,TGCGCCAGCAGCCAAGAGGAACGCGCCAATCAGCCCCAGCATTTT,TRBJ1-5,TRBV4-1,few,-
CASSVSVETDYGYTF,TGTGCCAGCAGCGTATCGGTGGAGACCGATTATGGCTACACCTTC,TRBJ1-2,TRBV9,many,-
CASSPFGVGGELFF,TGCGCCAGCAGCCCCTTTGGGGTCGGCGGGGAGCTGTTTTTT,TRBJ2-2,TRBV4-1,-,-
CASSDSSPGPPGEQYF,TGTGCCAGCAGTGATTCATCTCCGGGACCCCCGGGAGAGCAGTACTTC,TRBJ2-7,TRBV6-1,many,-